The entry below gives a single TCR beta chain sequence along with its context. These data come from a study of blood T cell repertoires in COVID-19. Overall study: The United States, Italy and Spain supplied acute and convalescent COVID-19 samples.

Some clones are missing from TCRdb's copy, which holds only in-frame ones; the method was immunoSEQ multiplex PCR. The repertoire consists of about 160,000 clones, with over 75% occurring once and the leading ten covering about 5%. Everyone who took part was roughly 18 to 89 years old, and they came from about two dozen US areas. Participants had their cohort set by participant-reported clinical history. In germline, CDR1 is SEHNR, CDR2 FQNEAQ (reference sequence). The CDR3 has 17 amino acids. The V segment lost 1 base and the J segment 6 bases; nucleotides outside the gene matches: 11. This clonotype was sampled from a woman in her thirties or forties with acute COVID-19. The V and J genes are TRBV7-9 and TRBJ2-3, with TRBD1 identical over 9 bases. Sequencing was done on a sample of PBMCs or T cells enriched from blood (not recorded which). In DNA, the CDR3 is TGTGCCAGCAGCTTAGGACAGGGGGGAATCTTTGAGGATACGCAGTATTTT. Protein sequence: CASSLGQGGIFEDTQYF.